This T cell receptor beta chain is drawn from a study of graft-versus-host responses after intestinal transplantation. The repertoire was sequenced with immunoSEQ multiplex PCR; TCRdb's copy has only in-frame clones and lacks some. The profile shows 99,000 or so clones, 86% of them singletons. From germline, CDR1 is LNHDA and CDR2 SQIVND (reference sequence). The V and J ends lost 5 bases and 0 bases, in that order; junction bases with no gene match: 5. The CDR3 has 16 residues. Study conclusions and caveats: Present in recipient marrow, GvH clones included some that appeared first in ileum or blood. Early post-transplant HvG declines tracked with peak circulating GvH clone levels.

With respect to this clone: Its cognate antigen is unknown.

This specimen was PBMCs, taken 255 days after intestinal transplant. The chain joins TRBV19 to TRBJ2-3; 10 nucleotides agree with TRBD1. The sequence came from a human patient who received an intestinal transplant, so some T cells may come from the graft donor. Here the CDR3 reads CASSLRTGGSTDTQYF. In DNA, the CDR3 is TGTGCCAGTAGTCTGCGGACAGGGGGTAGCACAGATACGCAGTATTTT.